Below are 29 T cell receptor beta chains sequenced from a single sample in a study of blood T cell repertoires in COVID-19. Assay used: immunoSEQ multiplex PCR; TCRdb lists only in-frame clones, some missing. The sample shows about 190,000 clones, about 75% of them seen only once. Sequences were obtained from peripheral blood. All receptors come from a woman aged 70-85 years with acute or convalescent COVID-19.

This chain connects TRBV3-1 (or the pseudogene TRBV3-2) to TRBJ1-1; TRBD1 matches 8 bases. The V and J ends lost 5 bases and 3 bases, in that order; junction bases with no gene match: 5. This CDR3 has 14 residues. Germline CDR1 is LGHDT and CDR2 is YNNKEL (reference sequence). CDR3 protein: CASSVGTGDTEAFF. CDR3 in DNA: TGTGCCAGCAGCGTCGGGACAGGCGACACTGAAGCTTTCTTT.

CDR3 protein: CASSYSAGDNEQFF. In DNA, the CDR3 is TGTGCCAGCAGTTACTCTGCGGGAGACAATGAGCAGTTCTTC. The chain recombines TRBV6-6 with TRBJ2-1; 7 bases line up with TRBD2. The CDR3 runs 14 residues. Germline values: CDR1 MNHNY, CDR2 SVGAGI (reference sequence). With 0 bases clipped from V and 5 bases from J, the junction kept 1 base outside the gene matches.

The chain combines TRBV24-1 with TRBJ2-5; perhaps TRBD2 as D (5 bases). Germline CDR1 is KGHDR and CDR2 is SFDVKD. V was cut by 6 bases and J by 5 bases, with 12 bases left in between. The CDR3 spans 13 residues. CDR3 DNA: TGTGCCACCAGTTCTGAGGGAGACGAGACCCAGTACTTC. Translating it yields CATSSEGDETQYF.

The chain links TRBV6-5 to TRBJ2-7, with 10 bases lining up with TRBD1. This CDR3 is built from 14 residues. The germline CDR1 and CDR2 sequences are MNHEY and SVGAGI. J lost 3 bases, V lost 6 bases, and 5 bases had no gene match. As DNA, the CDR3 is TGTGCCAGCAGAGTGGACAGGGGGGACTACGAGCAGTACTTC. Translation: CASRVDRGDYEQYF.

This clone appeared a single time. This chain links TRBV27 with TRBJ2-2, with D uncertain. V lost 2 bases, J lost 0 bases, and 4 bases lay in between. This CDR3 region has 14 residues. Germline V lookup: CDR1 MNHEY, CDR2 SMNVEV (reference sequence). CDR3 sequence (DNA): TGTGCCAGCAGTTTACTATCGAACACCGGGGAGCTGTTTTTT. This sequence encodes CASSLLSNTGELFF.

J is TRBJ1-5 and V is TRBV19, with D unresolved. V lost 6 bases, J lost 0 bases, and 18 bases lay in between. The CDR3 covers 17 residues. CDR1 is LNHDA and CDR2 is SQIVND in the germline V gene (reference sequence). The CDR3 DNA reads TGTGCCAGTAGACCGGGTCTGCGAGTTAATAGCAATCAGCCCCAGCATTTT. This encodes CASRPGLRVNSNQPQHF.

V gene TRBV2 combines with J gene TRBJ2-1, with 10 bases fitting TRBD2. The CDR3 has 14 residues. V shed 6 bases, J shed 4 bases, and the junction held 3 bases outside the gene matches. Germline V gives CDR1 SNHLY, CDR2 FYNNEI. CDR3 sequence (DNA): TGTGCCAGCAGAACGACTAGCGGGTACAATGAGCAGTTCTTC. Encoded protein: CASRTTSGYNEQFF.

The V call is TRBV7-9, the J call TRBJ1-1; D remains unclear. CDR3 size: 14 residues. The germline V and J ends were trimmed by 5 bases and 3 bases, with 13 bases remaining between them. Germline CDR1 is SEHNR and CDR2 is FQNEAQ (reference sequence). The CDR3 bases are TGTGCCAGCAGCCCTCTCGAGCGGGACACTGAAGCTTTCTTT. Translated: CASSPLERDTEAFF.

The gene calls are TRBV10-3 and TRBJ1-4; tentative D call: TRBD1 (5 bases). The CDR3 contains 14 residues. Germline values: CDR1 ENHRY, CDR2 SYGVKD. The germline V and J ends were trimmed by 3 bases and 8 bases, with 13 bases remaining between them. CDR3 sequence reads: CAISERGLLEKLFF. CDR3 nucleotides: TGTGCCATCAGTGAAAGGGGATTATTAGAAAAACTGTTTTTT.

The V call is TRBV9, the J call TRBJ1-5; 10 nucleotides match TRBD1. Germline values: CDR1 SGDLS, CDR2 YYNGEE. The CDR3 has 16 residues. With V trimmed by 3 bases and J by 3 bases, 6 bases remained unmatched. CDR3 sequence reads: CASSAGQGTLNQPQHF. The DNA for the CDR3 is TGTGCCAGCAGCGCGGGACAGGGGACCCTCAATCAGCCCCAGCATTTT.

This chain joins TRBV6-5 and TRBJ1-2, with 9 bases that match TRBD1. Trimming at V came to 9 bases and at J to 7 bases, leaving 12 bases not matched to a gene. The CDR3 has 14 amino acids. CDR1 MNHEY and CDR2 SVGAGI come from the germline V gene. The CDR3 spells CARGGQGGIVGYTF. For the CDR3, the DNA is TGTGCCAGAGGGGGACAGGGAGGGATAGTTGGCTACACCTTC.

The chain employs TRBV19 and TRBJ2-7; tentative D call: TRBD2 (6 bases). In germline, CDR1 is LNHDA, CDR2 SQIVND (reference sequence). The CDR3 consists of 14 residues. With 3 bases removed from V and 2 bases from J, the gap between germline ends came to 11 bases. Here the CDR3 DNA reads TGTGCCAGTAGTATGCAGGAGGGAACCTACGAGCAGTACTTC. Amino acid sequence: CASSMQEGTYEQYF.

The chain couples TRBV27 to TRBJ1-1, with a tentative D call TRBD1 (6 bases). CDR1 and CDR2 from the germline V gene are MNHEY and SMNVEV (reference sequence). Trimming took 6 bases from V and 0 from J, leaving 20 bases between them. The CDR3 has 17 residues. CDR3 residues: CASRTKGGGPMNTEAFF. The CDR3 nucleotides are TGTGCCAGCAGAACAAAAGGGGGGGGGCCCATGAACACTGAAGCTTTCTTT.

The chain combines TRBV6-2 or TRBV6-3 with TRBJ1-1, with a possible D match to TRBD1 (6 bases). Germline V lookup: CDR1 MNHEY, CDR2 SVGEGT. Trimming pared 2 bases from V and 4 bases from J, leaving 20 bases between. The CDR3 length is 17 residues. In DNA form, the CDR3 reads TGTGCCAGCAGTTACCAAACGGGGGGCGCCGAGGTCACTGAAGCTTTCTTT. It codes for CASSYQTGGAEVTEAFF.

This clone was seen once. Its ends do not fully match the called genes, so a read error is possible. This chain links TRBV3-1 (or the pseudogene TRBV3-2) with TRBJ2-7; D is possibly TRBD2 (5 bases). Germline V CDR1 and CDR2: LGHDT, YNNKEL (reference sequence). The CDR3 is 11 amino acids. The CDR3 nucleotides are TGTGCCAACAGCTTAGGGAGCGAGCAGTACTTC. It yields the protein CANSLGSEQYF.

The rearrangement uses TRBV19 and TRBJ1-6; tentatively, D is TRBD1 (5 bases). There are 15 residues in the CDR3. Germline lookup yields CDR1 LNHDA and CDR2 SQIVND (reference sequence). The ends were cut back, 5 bases at V and 7 bases at J, with 15 bases in the middle. The CDR3: CASSGRDGGNSPLHF. The CDR3 DNA follows: TGTGCCAGTAGTGGCCGGGACGGGGGGAATTCACCCCTCCACTTT.

This clone occurred a few times. This chain links TRBV11-3 with TRBJ2-3; no reliable D call. The germline V gene encodes CDR1 SGHNT and CDR2 YENEEA. V was cut by 1 base and J by 8 bases, with 7 bases left in between. The CDR3 runs 12 residues. This CDR3 reads CASSLVGGTQYF. The CDR3 nucleotides are TGTGCCAGCAGCTTAGTTGGCGGTACGCAGTATTTT.

The J gene is TRBJ2-1, the V gene TRBV9, with 7 bases fitting TRBD2. Unmatched junction bases numbered 8, after V lost 3 bases and J lost 5 bases. The CDR3 extends over 15 amino acids. Looked up from germline, CDR1 is SGDLS and CDR2 is YYNGEE. CDR3 DNA: TGTGCCAGCAGCGGGAAAGGCGGGGGACACAATGAGCAGTTCTTC. This encodes CASSGKGGGHNEQFF.

This clone was seen only once. V is TRBV2 and J is TRBJ1-5; 7 bases align to TRBD1. Germline assignment: CDR1 SNHLY and CDR2 FYNNEI. The CDR3 runs 14 residues. V shed 5 bases and J 1 base; nucleotides not matched to a gene: 2. The CDR3 sequence is CASSPGQSNQPQHF. The CDR3 DNA reads as TGTGCCAGCAGTCCGGGACAGAGCAATCAGCCCCAGCATTTT.

V is TRBV6-1 and J is TRBJ2-1, with unresolved D. Trimming shortened V by 2 bases and J by 0 bases, and 8 bases separated the two germline ends. This CDR3 has 15 residues. Germline V CDR1 and CDR2: MNHNS, SASEGT. DNA for the CDR3: TGTGCCAGCAGTGAAACCGGTATCTCCTACAATGAGCAGTTCTTC. Protein product: CASSETGISYNEQFF.

V gene TRBV7-9 combines with J gene TRBJ2-1, with a possible D match to TRBD1 (6 bases). Per germline, CDR1 SEHNR and CDR2 FQNEAQ (reference sequence). V was trimmed by 1 base and J by 10 bases, leaving 17 bases between them. CDR3 length: 15 amino acids. The CDR3 spells CASSLEGGEQWEQFF. The CDR3 region has the DNA TGTGCCAGCAGCTTAGAAGGGGGTGAACAATGGGAGCAGTTCTTC.

The chain couples TRBV14 to TRBJ2-7; unclear D gene. The CDR3 loop spans 11 amino acids. Germline CDR1 reads SGHDN; CDR2 reads FVKESK. Between the trimmed V and J ends, which lost 1 base and 9 bases, there was a span of 7 bases. This CDR3 reads CASSQAGLQYF. For the CDR3, the DNA is TGTGCCAGCAGCCAAGCTGGGCTGCAGTACTTC.

The CDR3 coding sequence is TGTGCCAGCAGCCAGACCGTCTTAGCCGGCTACACCTTC. This codes for CASSQTVLAGYTF. The chain is built from TRBV12-3 or TRBV12-4 and TRBJ1-2; D not resolved. The germline V and J ends were trimmed by 6 bases and 8 bases, with 16 bases remaining between them. The CDR3 extends over 13 amino acids.

This clone was recorded once. Other DNA sequences in the same sample also yield this CDR3. The chain combines TRBV19 with TRBJ1-2; weak D call: TRBD1 (5 bases). Germline V gene sequence: CDR1 LNHDA, CDR2 SQIVND (reference sequence). The CDR3 consists of 14 residues. Trimming cost V 5 bases and J 4 bases, with 14 bases left between them. The CDR3 sequence: CASSVNRNFYGYTF. As DNA, the CDR3 is TGTGCCAGTAGTGTTAACAGGAACTTCTATGGCTACACCTTC.

The rearrangement uses TRBV23-1 and TRBJ1-2, with D possibly being TRBD1 (5 bases). TRBV23-1 is annotated as an ORF whose role is uncertain. V lost 0 bases to trimming and J lost 8 bases, with 10 bases between them. This CDR3 spans 13 amino acids. In nucleotides, the CDR3 is TGCGCCAGCAGTCAATCGCGGGGGGACGGCTACACCTTC. Protein: CASSQSRGDGYTF.

The V gene is TRBV19, the J gene TRBJ2-5; 9 bases are a match to TRBD2. V dropped 7 bases and J dropped 2; count of bases not matched to a gene: 14. Germline CDR1 is LNHDA and CDR2 is SQIVND (reference sequence). The CDR3 sequence is 17 residues long. CDR3 sequence (DNA): TGTGCCAGTAAACCGAGCGGGAGGACTTATTGGCAAGAGACCCAGTACTTC. Encoded protein: CASKPSGRTYWQETQYF.

The V call is TRBV30, the J call TRBJ1-3; D perhaps matches TRBD1 (5 bases). The CDR3 totals 13 residues. The V end lost 7 bases, the J end lost 0 bases, and 10 bases lay between the germline ends. Germline-derived CDR1 and CDR2 are GTSNPN and SVGIG (reference sequence). Here the CDR3 reads CAFETASGNTIYF. The CDR3 nucleotides are TGTGCCTTCGAGACAGCCTCTGGAAACACCATATATTTT. The full variable domain, rest sourced from reference TRBV30 and TRBJ1-3, is SQTIHQWPATLVQPVGSPLSLECTVEGTSNPNLYWYRQAAGRGLQLLFYSVGIGQISSEVPQNLSASRPQDRQFILSSKKLLLSDSGFYLCAFETASGNTIYFGEGSWLTVV.

V gene TRBV5-1 combines with J gene TRBJ2-3; no reliable D call. Trimming removed 4 bases at V and 2 bases at J, with 8 bases between. Germline loops: CDR1 SGHRS, CDR2 YFSETQ. The CDR3 loop spans 13 amino acids. CDR3 amino acids: CASSGGTTDTQYF. CDR3 DNA sequence: TGCGCCAGCAGCGGCGGAACCACAGATACGCAGTATTTT.

This sequence joins TRBV5-1 and TRBJ1-1; possible D gene TRBD1, 5 bases. V lost 5 bases, J lost 1 base, and 15 bases lay in between. Germline-derived CDR1 and CDR2 are SGHRS and YFSETQ. CDR3 length: 15 residues. This CDR3 is CASSPGGTANTEAFF. The CDR3 region has the DNA TGCGCCAGCAGTCCCGGGGGGACTGCGAACACTGAAGCTTTCTTT.